This T cell receptor (beta chain) was captured by sequencing in a study of shared clonotypes between healthy human individuals. This clone occurred many times. Clones were sequenced by immunoSEQ multiplex PCR, and TCRdb holds only the in-frame ones, with some missing. The data show under 1,100,000 clones, 78% seen once. The sample taken for sequencing was memory CD4+ T cells from PBMCs. As for subset: CD45RA-negative fraction. The clonotype comes from a man between 18 and 29 years old in good health. Some clones in this sample may be carry-over from other donors' samples.

CDR3 sequence: CASSFEGVFSYEQYF. CDR3 coding DNA: TGTGCCAGCAGTTTTGAGGGGGTTTTCTCCTACGAGCAGTACTTC. The rearrangement links TRBV28 to TRBJ2-7; TRBD1 is a possible D gene (6 bases). The CDR3 is 15 amino acids. Germline V lookup: CDR1 MDHEN, CDR2 SYDVKM. V was shortened by 3 bases and J by 0 bases, with 12 bases between the two germline ends.